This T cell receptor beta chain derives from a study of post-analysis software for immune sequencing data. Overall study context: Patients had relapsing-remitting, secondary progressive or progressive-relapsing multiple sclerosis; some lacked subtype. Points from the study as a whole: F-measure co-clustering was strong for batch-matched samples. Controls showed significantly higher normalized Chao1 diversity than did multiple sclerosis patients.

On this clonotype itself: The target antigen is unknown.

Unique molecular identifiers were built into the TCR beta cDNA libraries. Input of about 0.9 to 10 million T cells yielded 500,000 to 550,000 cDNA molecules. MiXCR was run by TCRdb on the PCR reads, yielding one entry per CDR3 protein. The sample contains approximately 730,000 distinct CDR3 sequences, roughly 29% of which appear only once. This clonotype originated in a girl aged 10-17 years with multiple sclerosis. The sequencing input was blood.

CDR3 protein: CASSPIGGGRYEQYF. The DNA for the CDR3 is TGTGCCAGCAGCCCGATAGGGGGAGGGCGCTACGAGCAGTACTTC. The J gene is TRBJ2-7, the V gene TRBV7-9; D is perhaps TRBD2 (7 bases). The CDR3 is made up of 15 amino acids. V lost 5 bases and J lost 3, with 17 bases in between. Germline CDR1 and CDR2: SEHNR and FQNEAQ (reference sequence).